This entry concerns a single TCR beta chain. The sample comes from a study of T cell responses to AZD1222 COVID-19 vaccine. Clones were sequenced by immunoSEQ multiplex PCR, and TCRdb holds only the in-frame ones, with some missing. The profile shows 60,000 to 85,000 clones, 80% to 90% of them singletons. CDR3 length: 14 residues. Germline CDR1 and CDR2: MNHEY and SVGAGI. The ends lost 8 bases at V and 3 bases at J; junction bases unmatched: 5. This receptor was identified in an adult who received the AZD1222 COVID-19 vaccine. This sequence joins TRBV6-5 and TRBJ2-7, with 12 positions matching TRBD2. The sequences come from peripheral blood, collected 28 days after the second AZD1222 dose. The CDR3 DNA reads as TGTGCCAGCGGTCTAGCGGGGGGGTTCTACGAGCAGTACTTC. Protein product: CASGLAGGFYEQYF.